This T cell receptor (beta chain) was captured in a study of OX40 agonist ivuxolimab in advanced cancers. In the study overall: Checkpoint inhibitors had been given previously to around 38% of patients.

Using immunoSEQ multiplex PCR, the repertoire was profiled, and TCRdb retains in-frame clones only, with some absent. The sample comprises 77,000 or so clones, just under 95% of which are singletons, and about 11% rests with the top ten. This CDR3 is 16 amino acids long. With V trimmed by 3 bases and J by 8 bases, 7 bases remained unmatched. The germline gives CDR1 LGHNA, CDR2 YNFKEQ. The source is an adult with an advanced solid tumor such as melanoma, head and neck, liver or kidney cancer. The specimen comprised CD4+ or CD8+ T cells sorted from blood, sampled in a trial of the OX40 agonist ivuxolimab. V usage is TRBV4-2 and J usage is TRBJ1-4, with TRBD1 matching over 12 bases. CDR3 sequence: CASSQETGTGGEKLFF. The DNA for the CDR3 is TGTGCCAGCAGCCAGGAGACCGGGACAGGGGGCGAAAAACTGTTTTTT.